These 19 T cell receptor beta chains share one sample of origin, sequenced in a study of T-cell memory formation after mild COVID-19. Via MiXCR, TCRdb re-called the 5' RACE reads, giving one row per CDR3 protein. This table has around 200,000 distinct CDR3 sequences, roughly 23% appearing once. Source material: PBMCs or a T cell subset sorted from them (not recorded which). The receptors were gathered from an adult woman who had mild COVID-19 (a few samples of this study predate the infection). Cell type and time point are not known.

This clonotype was found a few times. This chain connects TRBV4-1 to TRBJ2-5, with 11 nucleotides matching TRBD2. This CDR3 region has 16 residues. The germline gives CDR1 MGHRA, CDR2 YSYEKL. Trimming took 1 base from V and 4 from J; bases not matched to a gene: 5. As DNA, the CDR3 is TGCGCCAGCAGCCAAGTAGCGGGGGGGTATGGAGAGACCCAGTACTTC. It yields the protein CASSQVAGGYGETQYF.

The V call is TRBV12-3 or TRBV12-4, the J call TRBJ1-1, with no clear D. This CDR3 comprises 13 residues. V was shortened by 8 bases and J by 0 bases, with 10 bases between the two germline ends. The CDR3 spells CASAREVNTEAFF. The CDR3 bases are TGTGCCAGCGCTAGGGAGGTGAACACTGAAGCTTTCTTT.

This clonotype was observed many times. V is TRBV14 and J is TRBJ2-2; D remains ambiguous. The CDR3 sequence is 12 residues long. V was cut by 1 base and J by 10 bases, with 7 bases left in between. Germline CDR1 and CDR2: SGHDN and FVKESK. In DNA form, the CDR3 reads TGTGCCAGCAGCCAAGTCGCGGCGGAGCTGTTTTTT. Amino acids: CASSQVAAELFF.

The chain uses TRBV7-9 and TRBJ1-2; D is possibly TRBD1 (5 bases). V lost 1 base and J 8 bases, leaving 14 bases between the germline ends. Germline values: CDR1 SEHNR, CDR2 FQNEAQ (reference sequence). The CDR3 spans 14 residues. The CDR3 spells CASSLGRGGDGYTF. The CDR3 DNA is TGTGCCAGCAGCTTAGGCCGCGGAGGGGACGGCTACACCTTC.

The J gene is TRBJ1-6, the V gene TRBV7-8; D is unresolved. From germline, CDR1 is SGHVS and CDR2 FQNEAQ. This CDR3 region has 18 residues. V shed 1 base and J shed 0 bases, with 13 bases lying between them. CDR3 DNA: TGTGCCAGCAGCTTAGAAGGCAGCCTTAGCTCCTATAATTCACCCCTCCACTTT. Protein product: CASSLEGSLSSYNSPLHF.

The chain combines TRBV12-3 or TRBV12-4 with TRBJ2-5; 8 bases align to TRBD2. The CDR3 runs to 11 residues. J lost 10 bases, V lost 6 bases, and 4 bases had no gene match. This chain's CDR3 is CASSLGRDQYF. The CDR3, as DNA: TGTGCCAGCAGCCTCGGGAGGGACCAGTACTTC.

This chain connects TRBV10-3 to TRBJ1-4; D is perhaps TRBD1 (5 bases). The CDR3 spans 13 residues. The germline V and J ends were trimmed by 6 bases and 8 bases, with 13 bases remaining between them. Germline V gene sequence: CDR1 ENHRY, CDR2 SYGVKD. The CDR3, as DNA: TGTGCCATCAGCGCGGGGACGGGAGAAAAACTGTTTTTT. Translation gives CAISAGTGEKLFF.

The J gene is TRBJ2-1, the V gene TRBV3-1; the D gene could be TRBD1 or TRBD2 (5 bases each). V dropped 6 bases and J dropped 8 bases, with 14 bases sitting between them. Germline lookup yields CDR1 LGHDT and CDR2 YNNKEL (reference sequence). The CDR3 consists of 13 residues. The CDR3 loop is CASSTPGRDEQFF. The CDR3 bases are TGTGCCAGCAGTACTCCGGGACGCGATGAGCAGTTCTTC.

There are a few counts of this clonotype. A junction end diverges from the germline sequence, so it may reflect a read error. This rearrangement joins TRBV29-1 to TRBJ1-2, with 10 positions matching TRBD1. Germline V gene sequence: CDR1 SQVTM, CDR2 ANQGSEA. The CDR3 length is 14 residues. The CDR3 protein is CSVEGTGVGYGYTF. CDR3 sequence (DNA): TGCAGCGTCGAAGGGACAGGGGTAGGCTATGGCTACACCTTC. Filled out from reference TRBV29-1 and TRBJ1-2, the complete variable domain reads SAVISQKPSRDICQRGTSLTIQCQVDSQVTMMFWYRQQPGQSLTLIATANQGSEATYESGFVIDKFPISRPNLTFSTLTVSNMSPEDSSIYLCSVEGTGVGYGYTFGSGTRLTVV.

This sequence joins TRBV2 and TRBJ1-1, with TRBD1 as a possible D gene (6 bases). Germline-derived CDR1 and CDR2 are SNHLY and FYNNEI. Trimming shortened V by 6 bases and J by 4 bases, and 18 bases separated the two germline ends. This CDR3 comprises 15 residues. The chain's CDR3 is CASRDISGASTEAFF. CDR3 in DNA: TGTGCCAGCAGGGACATTTCAGGGGCGAGCACTGAAGCTTTCTTT. The full variable domain, with the rest looked up from reference TRBV2 and TRBJ1-1, is EPEVTQTPSHQVTQMGQEVILRCVPISNHLYFYWYRQILGQKVEFLVSFYNNEISEKSEIFDDQFSVERPDGSNFTLKIRSTKLEDSAMYFCASRDISGASTEAFFGQGTRLTVV.

The sample holds a few counts of this clonotype. J is TRBJ2-6 and V is TRBV19; 9 bases match TRBD1. Germline lookup yields CDR1 LNHDA and CDR2 SQIVND (reference sequence). This CDR3 comprises 16 residues. With V trimmed by 2 bases and J by 4 bases, 3 bases remained unmatched. As DNA, the CDR3 is TGTGCCAGTAGTATATACAGGGGGCCCGGGGCCAACGTCCTGACTTTC. Residues: CASSIYRGPGANVLTF.

This CDR3 is CASSKAGWGQGAYEQYF. The CDR3 bases are TGCGCCAGCAGCAAAGCTGGGTGGGGACAGGGGGCCTACGAGCAGTACTTC. J is TRBJ2-7 and V is TRBV4-1; the match to TRBD1 covers 11 bases. CDR1 MGHRA and CDR2 YSYEKL come from the germline V gene. With V trimmed by 5 bases and J by 2 bases, 11 bases remained unmatched. This CDR3 contains 17 residues.

The V and J genes are TRBV7-9 and TRBJ2-1; 8 nucleotides agree with TRBD1. With V trimmed by 5 bases and J by 8 bases, 11 bases remained unmatched. This CDR3 has 15 amino acids. Per germline, CDR1 SEHNR and CDR2 FQNEAQ (reference sequence). This chain's CDR3 is CASSPTGTGSYEQFF. The CDR3 coding sequence is TGTGCCAGCAGCCCCACCGGGACAGGATCATATGAGCAGTTCTTC. Filled out from reference TRBV7-9 and TRBJ2-1, the complete variable domain reads DTGVSQNPRHKITKRGQNVTFRCDPISEHNRLYWYRQTLGQGPEFLTYFQNEAQLEKSRLLSDRFSAERPKGSFSTLEIQRTEQGDSAMYLCASSPTGTGSYEQFFGPGTRLTVL.

The table lists this clonotype with a few counts. This chain links TRBV12-3 or TRBV12-4 with TRBJ2-3; no definite D call. The CDR3 contains 12 residues. Trimming cost V 3 bases and J 2 bases, with 3 bases left between them. CDR3 residues: CASSFFTDTQYF. CDR3 coding DNA: TGTGCCAGCAGTTTTTTCACAGATACGCAGTATTTT.

This chain joins TRBV7-9 and TRBJ2-4; unclear D gene. V shed 3 bases and J shed 8 bases, with 5 bases lying between them. The CDR3 sequence is 11 residues long. Germline lookup yields CDR1 SEHNR and CDR2 FQNEAQ (reference sequence). The chain's CDR3 is CASSLLDIQYF. As DNA, the CDR3 is TGTGCCAGCAGCTTGTTAGACATTCAGTACTTC.

The chain links TRBV18 to TRBJ2-3; D uncertain. The V gene's germline CDR1 is KGHSH and CDR2 LQKENI. The length of the CDR3 is 18 residues. Trimming shortened V by 1 base and J by 0 bases, and 17 bases separated the two germline ends. CDR3: CASSPQESYGASTDTQYF. CDR3 in DNA: TGTGCCAGCTCACCACAGGAGTCGTACGGCGCTAGCACAGATACGCAGTATTTT. Filled out from reference TRBV18 and TRBJ2-3, the complete variable domain reads NAGVMQNPRHLVRRRGQEARLRCSPMKGHSHVYWYRQLPEEGLKFMVYLQKENIIDESGMPKERFSAEFPKEGPSILRIQQVVRGDSAAYFCASSPQESYGASTDTQYFGPGTRLTVL.

The chain has TRBV9 and TRBJ1-5; no reliable D call. CDR1 SGDLS and CDR2 YYNGEE come from the germline V gene. V was clipped by 7 bases and J by 6 bases, with 11 bases between them. This CDR3 region has 12 residues. CDR3 region: CASGGSGQPQHF. The CDR3 DNA is TGTGCCAGCGGTGGGAGTGGTCAGCCCCAGCATTTT.

The sample holds a few counts of this clonotype. J is TRBJ1-4 and V is TRBV4-1; a possible D gene is TRBD1 (6 bases). This CDR3 has 17 residues. V lost 5 bases and J 8 bases, leaving 24 bases between the germline ends. Germline V gene sequence: CDR1 MGHRA, CDR2 YSYEKL. The CDR3, as DNA: TGCGCCAGCAGCGCCGCCAGGGGCAGGGATCTTTGGGAAAAACTGTTTTTT. It is translated as CASSAARGRDLWEKLFF.

This clonotype has at least ten counts. The chain links TRBV29-1 to TRBJ1-1; the D is unclear. The CDR3 is made up of 11 amino acids. Per the germline V gene, CDR1 is SQVTM and CDR2 is ANQGSEA. CDR3: CRGPYTTEAFF. For the CDR3, the DNA is TGCAGGGGTCCTTATACCACTGAAGCTTTCTTT.